This T cell receptor (beta chain) was profiled in a study of cytotoxic CD8 clonotypes in ibrutinib-treated CLL. Overall study context: Productive templates per sample averaged about 260,000; productive rearrangements, 75,000 to 100,000.

Some clones are missing from TCRdb's copy, which holds only in-frame ones; the method was immunoSEQ multiplex PCR. The table lists around 70,000 clones, around 81% of them singletons. V shed 7 bases and J shed 4 bases, with 19 bases lying between them. The CDR3 covers 15 residues. CDR1 and CDR2 from the germline V gene are MDHEN and SYDVKM. The sequence derives from a human donor with chronic lymphocytic leukemia. Sample: PBMCs, taken at disease progression, from a patient treated with ibrutinib. V is TRBV28 and J is TRBJ2-5; possible D gene TRBD2, 6 bases. The CDR3, as DNA: TGTGCCAGCATCTCCCGACTAGATGGGGGAGAGACCCAGTACTTC. Translating gives CASISRLDGGETQYF.